This T cell receptor beta chain was retrieved from a study of cytomegalovirus exposure and HLA in healthy donors. CDR3 size: 15 residues. Germline loops: CDR1 LNHDA, CDR2 SQIVND (reference sequence). Trimming took 1 base from V and 8 from J; bases not matched to a gene: 8. PCR amplification relied on 60 Vbeta primers (plus 13 Jbeta primers). The protocol was immunoSEQ multiplex PCR, while the TCRdb copy is restricted to in-frame clones and leaves out a portion. The table lists 130,000 or so clones, 60% to 80% of them singletons. This TCR was sampled from a male donor in good health and CMV-seronegative. The genes are TRBV19 and TRBJ2-1, with 7 bases identical to TRBD2. Sequencing input: PBMCs. The chain's CDR3 is CASSIAWGEGYEQFF. The CDR3 DNA sequence: TGTGCCAGTAGTATAGCCTGGGGGGAGGGGTATGAGCAGTTCTTC.